One sample yielded the 27 T cell receptor beta chains listed below, sequenced in a study of human T cells and chemical hapten exposure. Indicated time point: patch test 1, 2 weeks after DPC sensitization. Treatment here: therapeutic diphenylcyclopropenone sensitization with weekly scalp DPC. TCRdb used MiXCR to reprocess the RACE reads, holding one entry per CDR3 protein. The profile covers 180,000 or so distinct CDR3 sequences, with 20% to 25% appearing a single time and over 6.5% taken by the ten largest. The source material was whole blood, sampled in connection with sensitization to the hapten diphenylcyclopropenone (DPC). These receptor sequences come from a woman aged 45-60 years with alopecia areata. Some clones in this sample may be carry-over from other donors' samples.

This clonotype was found a few times. The chain carries TRBV2 and TRBJ1-2; 8 bases match TRBD1. This CDR3 comprises 14 residues. Germline-derived CDR1 and CDR2 are SNHLY and FYNNEI. V dropped 5 bases and J dropped 2; count of bases not matched to a gene: 4. The CDR3 reads CASSSTGVNYGYTF. CDR3 nucleotide sequence: TGTGCCAGCAGTTCGACAGGGGTCAACTATGGCTACACCTTC.

This clonotype was found a few times. This sequence joins TRBV5-6 and TRBJ2-7; 8 bases match TRBD2. This CDR3 has 14 amino acids. Trimming cost V 0 bases and J 4 bases; bases outside gene matches: 3. CDR1 and CDR2 (germline): SGHDT, YYEEEE. The DNA of the CDR3 is TGTGCCAGCAGCTTGGGCGCTAGCGGGTACGAGCAGTACTTC. This codes for CASSLGASGYEQYF. Variable domain in full (rest from reference TRBV5-6 and TRBJ2-7): DAGVTQSPTHLIKTRGQQVTLRCSPKSGHDTVSWYQQALGQGPQFIFQYYEEEERQRGNFPDRFSGHQFPNYSSELNVNALLLGDSALYLCASSLGASGYEQYFGPGTRLTVT.

This clonotype was picked up a small number of times. The V and J genes are TRBV20-1 and TRBJ2-3, with a tentative D call TRBD2 (6 bases). V dropped 3 bases and J dropped 2 bases, with 9 bases sitting between them. CDR3 length: 13 residues. CDR1 DFQATT and CDR2 SNEGSKA come from the germline V gene (reference sequence). CDR3 region: CSARRGVTDTQYF. CDR3 coding DNA: TGCAGTGCTAGGCGGGGAGTCACAGATACGCAGTATTTT.

The chain has TRBV20-1 and TRBJ2-1; TRBD2 matches at 9 bases. Unmatched junction bases numbered 1, after V lost 4 bases and J lost 0 bases. Per germline, CDR1 DFQATT and CDR2 SNEGSKA (reference sequence). The CDR3 is 14 amino acids. CDR3 in amino acids: CSAISGSSYNEQFF. The CDR3 coding sequence is TGCAGTGCTATTAGCGGGAGCTCCTACAATGAGCAGTTCTTC.

This chain links TRBV29-1 with TRBJ1-1; D not certain. The CDR3 covers 13 residues. The germline V and J ends were trimmed by 3 bases and 1 base, with 9 bases remaining between them. Germline lookup yields CDR1 SQVTM and CDR2 ANQGSEA. The CDR3 loop is CSVDRTRNTEAFF. The CDR3 nucleotides read TGCAGCGTTGACAGGACTCGGAACACTGAAGCTTTCTTT. Complete variable domain (other parts from reference TRBV29-1 and TRBJ1-1): SAVISQKPSRDICQRGTSLTIQCQVDSQVTMMFWYRQQPGQSLTLIATANQGSEATYESGFVIDKFPISRPNLTFSTLTVSNMSPEDSSIYLCSVDRTRNTEAFFGQGTRLTVV.

This chain links TRBV13 with TRBJ1-2; D is undetermined. From germline, CDR1 is PRHDT and CDR2 FYEKMQ (reference sequence). V shed 3 bases and J shed 7 bases, with 9 bases lying between them. The CDR3 is 12 residues long. The CDR3 is CASSFFTAGYTF. In DNA, the CDR3 is TGTGCCAGCAGCTTCTTCACTGCTGGCTACACCTTC. The variable domain in full, with the rest retrieved from reference TRBV13 and TRBJ1-2, is AAGVIQSPRHLIKEKRETATLKCYPIPRHDTVYWYQQGPGQDPQFLISFYEKMQSDKGSIPDRFSAQQFSDYHSELNMSSLELGDSALYFCASSFFTAGYTFGSGTRLTVV.

This sequence joins TRBV24-1 and TRBJ1-5; D remains ambiguous. V dropped 11 bases and J dropped 0 bases, with 10 bases sitting between them. Germline values: CDR1 KGHDR, CDR2 SFDVKD. CDR3 length: 13 residues. The CDR3 bases are TGTGCCAGGAGGCCTTATAGCAATCAGCCCCAGCATTTT. This codes for CARRPYSNQPQHF.

The V call is TRBV10-3, the J call TRBJ1-5; tentative D call: TRBD1 (5 bases). The CDR3 totals 15 residues. Germline CDR1 is ENHRY and CDR2 is SYGVKD. Trimming cost V 5 bases and J 6 bases, with 17 bases left between them. For the CDR3, the DNA is TGTGCCATCAGTCGGGACTTTGGTAGAGGTCAGCCCCAGCATTTT. This encodes CAISRDFGRGQPQHF.

This rearrangement joins TRBV6-6 to TRBJ2-5, with D perhaps matching TRBD1 (6 bases). The CDR3 covers 16 residues. V was shortened by 4 bases and J by 4 bases, with 19 bases between the two germline ends. CDR1 and CDR2 from the germline V gene are MNHNY and SVGAGI (reference sequence). CDR3 in DNA: TGTGCCAGCAGTTCTTGGACAGACTCTCCTAGAGAGACCCAGTACTTC. This gives the protein CASSSWTDSPRETQYF.

The V and J genes are TRBV5-1 and TRBJ2-3, with D possibly TRBD2 on 5 matching bases. Germline CDR1 and CDR2: SGHRS and YFSETQ. Trimming pared 6 bases from V and 5 bases from J, leaving 13 bases between. The CDR3 sequence is 13 residues long. The chain's CDR3 is CASTADWGDTQYF. CDR3 bases: TGCGCCAGCACAGCGGATTGGGGAGATACGCAGTATTTT.

This chain uses TRBV6-2 or TRBV6-3 with TRBJ1-1; TRBD1 aligns across 12 bases. V dropped 0 bases and J dropped 0; count of bases not matched to a gene: 5. The CDR3 runs 18 residues. CDR1 MNHEY and CDR2 SVGEGT come from the germline V gene. CDR3 protein: CASSYSGTGGRVNTEAFF. In DNA, the CDR3 is TGTGCCAGCAGTTACTCCGGGACAGGGGGCAGGGTGAACACTGAAGCTTTCTTT.

A few counts support this clonotype. The rearrangement links TRBV7-9 to TRBJ1-1; no clear D. The germline CDR1 and CDR2 sequences are SEHNR and FQNEAQ (reference sequence). V dropped 6 bases and J dropped 1 base, with 21 bases sitting between them. The CDR3 is 17 residues long. CDR3 sequence reads: CASSLGFSGPPNTEAFF. As DNA, the CDR3 is TGTGCCAGCAGTTTGGGATTCTCCGGACCCCCGAACACTGAAGCTTTCTTT.

CDR3 in amino acids: CASSRISQGEGEAFF. The CDR3 nucleotides read TGCGCCAGCAGCAGGATTTCACAGGGGGAAGGTGAAGCTTTCTTT. The chain has TRBV5-1 and TRBJ1-1; 8 positions match TRBD1. The CDR3 loop spans 15 amino acids. V gave up 4 bases and J gave up 7 bases; unmatched junction bases: 12. Germline-derived CDR1 and CDR2 are SGHRS and YFSETQ.

The chain carries TRBV20-1 and TRBJ2-1; possibly TRBD2 for D (6 bases). The length of the CDR3 is 16 residues. Trimming shortened V by 6 bases and J by 0 bases, and 18 bases separated the two germline ends. Germline V gives CDR1 DFQATT, CDR2 SNEGSKA (reference sequence). The CDR3 DNA is TGCAGTGCCAGAACGGCGGGAAAGTTCTCCTACAATGAGCAGTTCTTC. This sequence encodes CSARTAGKFSYNEQFF.

The chain carries TRBV7-2 and TRBJ2-1; 15 nucleotides match TRBD2. V shed 11 bases and J 5 bases; nucleotides not matched to a gene: 13. From germline, CDR1 is SGHTA and CDR2 FQGNSA. The CDR3 covers 17 residues. The CDR3 loop reads CAPGRGTSGRLDNEQFF. The CDR3 nucleotides are TGTGCCCCCGGGAGGGGGACTAGCGGGAGGTTGGACAATGAGCAGTTCTTC.

The chain uses TRBV20-1 and TRBJ2-7, with TRBD2 identical over 11 bases. Trimming took 6 bases from V and 4 from J; bases not matched to a gene: 8. The CDR3 runs to 14 residues. Germline assignment: CDR1 DFQATT and CDR2 SNEGSKA (reference sequence). CDR3 residues: CSAAGTSGVYEQYF. The CDR3 region has the DNA TGCAGTGCAGCTGGGACTAGCGGTGTGTACGAGCAGTACTTC.

This chain joins TRBV7-8 and TRBJ1-2; D is ambiguous. From germline, CDR1 is SGHVS and CDR2 FQNEAQ. V lost 0 bases and J lost 3, with 8 bases in between. The CDR3 runs 14 residues. In DNA form, the CDR3 reads TGTGCCAGCAGCTTAGCAGGCATTGACTATGGCTACACCTTC. Translated: CASSLAGIDYGYTF.

The CDR3 nucleotides are TGTGCCAGCAGTTCATTAGCGGGAGGGCAAAATACGCAGTATTTT. Protein product: CASSSLAGGQNTQYF. This chain uses TRBV27 with TRBJ2-3; 11 bases map to TRBD2. Trimming took 4 bases from V and 7 from J; bases not matched to a gene: 7. The CDR3 extends over 15 amino acids. Germline CDR1 MNHEY, CDR2 SMNVEV (reference sequence).

The chain uses TRBV10-2 and TRBJ1-3, with D perhaps TRBD1 (5 bases). The CDR3 runs 15 residues. V lost 2 bases and J lost 2, with 10 bases in between. Germline-derived CDR1 and CDR2 are WSHSY and SAAADI. CDR3 in amino acids: CASSERRGTGNTIYF. The CDR3 bases are TGCGCCAGCAGTGAGCGAAGGGGAACTGGAAACACCATATATTTT.

This sequence joins TRBV20-1 and TRBJ1-2, with a weak D call TRBD1 (5 bases). This CDR3 is built from 14 residues. The V end was cut by 6 bases, the J end by 6 bases, with 20 bases between. Germline assignment: CDR1 DFQATT and CDR2 SNEGSKA (reference sequence). The CDR3 DNA follows: TGCAGTGCCGCGGTGGGGGATGTTTTCGATGGCTACACCTTC. This gives the protein CSAAVGDVFDGYTF.

The chain joins TRBV29-1 to TRBJ2-1, with D uncertain. Trimming stripped 2 bases from V and 5 bases from J, with 10 bases between. This CDR3 is 13 amino acids long. CDR1 and CDR2 from the germline V gene are SQVTM and ANQGSEA. CDR3 DNA sequence: TGCAGCGTTGAAAAGCTAGTAAACAATGAGCAGTTCTTC. As protein: CSVEKLVNNEQFF.

This clonotype was picked up a small number of times. The chain joins TRBV7-9 to TRBJ1-1; TRBD1 matches 7 bases. The CDR3 has 14 residues. Trimming at V came to 5 bases and at J to 6 bases, leaving 9 bases not matched to a gene. The germline CDR1 and CDR2 sequences are SEHNR and FQNEAQ (reference sequence). The CDR3 DNA reads as TGTGCCAGCAGCCCGACAGGGCGGTCTTCTGAAGCTTTCTTT. Its translation: CASSPTGRSSEAFF.

The chain couples TRBV28 to TRBJ2-4; 8 nucleotides align to TRBD1. Looked up from germline, CDR1 is MDHEN and CDR2 is SYDVKM. CDR3 length: 15 amino acids. J lost 0 bases, V lost 7 bases, and 5 bases had no gene match. CDR3 region: CASNQGALAKNIQYF. The CDR3 DNA reads TGTGCCAGCAACCAGGGGGCCCTAGCCAAAAACATTCAGTACTTC. The variable domain in full, with the rest retrieved from reference TRBV28 and TRBJ2-4, is DVKVTQSSRYLVKRTGEKVFLECVQDMDHENMFWYRQDPGLGLRLIYFSYDVKMKEKGDIPEGYSVSREKKERFSLILESASTNQTSMYLCASNQGALAKNIQYFGAGTRLSVL.

The chain couples TRBV6-5 to TRBJ2-1; D might be TRBD2 (5 bases). The CDR3 is 15 amino acids. The V gene's germline CDR1 is MNHEY and CDR2 SVGAGI. The V gene lost 0 bases and the J gene lost 6 bases, with 12 bases spanning the gap. CDR3 DNA sequence: TGTGCCAGCAGTTACTCGCGACTTGCGGGCAATGAGCAGTTCTTC. Residues: CASSYSRLAGNEQFF.

In its sample, this clonotype was seen a few times. V is TRBV20-1 and J is TRBJ2-3, with TRBD2 matching 10 bases. Unmatched junction bases numbered 7, after V lost 5 bases and J lost 2 bases. Germline values: CDR1 DFQATT, CDR2 SNEGSKA (reference sequence). There are 15 residues in the CDR3. The CDR3 bases are TGCAGTGCTGGACAACTAGCGGGACACACAGATACGCAGTATTTT. Protein: CSAGQLAGHTDTQYF.

The sample holds one count of this clonotype. The rearrangement links TRBV5-1 to TRBJ2-7; no clear D. Deletions cut 0 bases from V and 3 bases from J, with 7 bases between. This CDR3 has 13 residues. Germline CDR1 reads SGHRS; CDR2 reads YFSETQ. This CDR3 is CASSLGTLYEQYF. The CDR3 nucleotides are TGCGCCAGCAGCTTGGGGACCCTCTACGAGCAGTACTTC.

In its sample, this clonotype was seen many times. The J gene is TRBJ2-1, the V gene TRBV5-1; no clear D gene. The CDR3 is made up of 14 amino acids. The germline V and J ends were trimmed by 0 bases and 7 bases, with 11 bases remaining between them. Germline assignment: CDR1 SGHRS and CDR2 YFSETQ. CDR3 nucleotides: TGCGCCAGCAGCTTGGAGGGAATTAGAAATGAGCAGTTCTTC. It is translated as CASSLEGIRNEQFF.